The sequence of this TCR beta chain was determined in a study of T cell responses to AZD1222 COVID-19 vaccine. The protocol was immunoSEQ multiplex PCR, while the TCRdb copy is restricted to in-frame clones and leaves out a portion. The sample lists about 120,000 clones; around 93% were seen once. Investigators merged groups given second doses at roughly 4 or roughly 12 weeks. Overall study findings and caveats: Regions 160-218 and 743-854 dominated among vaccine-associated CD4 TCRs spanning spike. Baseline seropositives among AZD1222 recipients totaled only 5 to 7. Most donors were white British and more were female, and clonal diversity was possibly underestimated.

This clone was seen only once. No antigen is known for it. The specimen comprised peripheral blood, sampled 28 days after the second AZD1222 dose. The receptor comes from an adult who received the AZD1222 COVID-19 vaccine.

The CDR3 spells CASSISGYEQYF. CDR3 sequence (DNA): TGTGCCAGCAGTATTAGCGGCTACGAGCAGTACTTC. The chain is built from TRBV12-3 or TRBV12-4 and TRBJ2-7; D possibly corresponds to TRBD2 (6 bases). CDR3 length: 12 residues. The ends were cut back, 5 bases at V and 3 bases at J, with 8 bases in the middle.